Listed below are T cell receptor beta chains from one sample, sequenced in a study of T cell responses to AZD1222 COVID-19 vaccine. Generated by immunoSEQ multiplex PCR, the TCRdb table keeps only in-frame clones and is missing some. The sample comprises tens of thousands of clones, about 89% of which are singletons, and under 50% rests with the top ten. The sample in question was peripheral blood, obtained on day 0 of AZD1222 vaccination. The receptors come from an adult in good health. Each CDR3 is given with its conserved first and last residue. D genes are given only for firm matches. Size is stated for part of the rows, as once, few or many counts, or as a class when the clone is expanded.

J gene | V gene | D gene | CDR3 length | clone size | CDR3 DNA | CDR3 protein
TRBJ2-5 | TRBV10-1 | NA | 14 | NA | TGCGCCAGCAGTGTCCGTGGGGGGAGGGAGACCCAGTACTTC | CASSVRGGRETQYF
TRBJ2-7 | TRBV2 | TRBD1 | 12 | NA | TGTGCCAGCGGGGACAGCCCTGCCAAGCAGTACTTC | CASGDSPAKQYF
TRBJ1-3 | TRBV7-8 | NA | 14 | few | TGTGCCAGCAGCTTAAACCAGGGCGGAAACACCATATATTTT | CASSLNQGGNTIYF
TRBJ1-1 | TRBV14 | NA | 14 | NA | TGTGCCAGCAGCCAAGATTATCGGGGGACCCCTCTGCTCTTT | CASSQDYRGTPLLF
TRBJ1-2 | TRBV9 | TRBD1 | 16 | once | TGTGCCAGCAGCCCACGGACAGGGCAAATTAACTATGGCTACACCTTC | CASSPRTGQINYGYTF
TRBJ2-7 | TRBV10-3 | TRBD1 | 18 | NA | TGTGCCATCAGTGAGTCGTACCGGACAGGGCGTCTCTTGGGTGAGCAGTACTTC | CAISESYRTGRLLGEQYF
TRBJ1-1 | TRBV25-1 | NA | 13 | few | TGTGCCAGCAGGTCACAGGGCGAGGGTGAAGCTTTCTTT | CASRSQGEGEAFF
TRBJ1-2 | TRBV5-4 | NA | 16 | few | TGTGCCAGCAGCTCGTCGACGATTAGAGAGAAAAATGGCTACACCTTC | CASSSSTIREKNGYTF
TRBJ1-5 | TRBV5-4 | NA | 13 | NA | TGTGCCAGCAGCTTGGGGCAGAATCAGCCCCAGCATTTT | CASSLGQNQPQHF
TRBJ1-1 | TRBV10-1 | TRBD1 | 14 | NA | TGCGCCAGCAGTAATGGACAGGGATTCACTGAAGCTTTCTTT | CASSNGQGFTEAFF
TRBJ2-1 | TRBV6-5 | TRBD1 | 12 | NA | TGTGCCAGCTCCAGACAGGGCAATGAGCAGTTCTTC | CASSRQGNEQFF
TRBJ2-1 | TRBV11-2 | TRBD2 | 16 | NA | TGTGCCAGCAGCTCCCTTGGCGGGGGAATAAACCATGAGCAGTTCTTC | CASSSLGGGINHEQFF
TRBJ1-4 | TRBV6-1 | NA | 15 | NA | TGTGCCAGCAGTGAAAGGGGGGCAGGGAGCGAAAAACTGTTTTTT | CASSERGAGSEKLFF
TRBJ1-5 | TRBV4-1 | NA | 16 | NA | TGCGCCAGCAGCCAATCCCCGGGAGCTATCAATCAGCCCCAGCATTTT | CASSQSPGAINQPQHF
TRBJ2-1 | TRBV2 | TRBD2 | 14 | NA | TGTGCCAGCAATCGGGGGGGCTCCTACAATGAGCAGTTCTTC | CASNRGGSYNEQFF
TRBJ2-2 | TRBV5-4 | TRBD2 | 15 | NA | TGTGCCAGCAGCCCGCCTAGCGGTAACACCGGGGAGCTGTTTTTT | CASSPPSGNTGELFF
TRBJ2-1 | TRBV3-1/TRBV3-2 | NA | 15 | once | TGTGCCAGCAGCCAAGAGTTGGAGCGTAGGACTGAGCAGTTCTTC | CASSQELERRTEQFF
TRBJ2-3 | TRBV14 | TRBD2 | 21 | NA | TGTGCCAGCAGCCAAATGATTGGATTAGCGGGCGGATCAACTAGCACAGATACGCAGTATTTT | CASSQMIGLAGGSTSTDTQYF
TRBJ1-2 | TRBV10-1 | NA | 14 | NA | TGCGCCAGCAGCCCCGGGAGAACTAACTATGGCTACACCTTC | CASSPGRTNYGYTF
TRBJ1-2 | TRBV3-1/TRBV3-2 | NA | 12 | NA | TGTGCCAGCAGCCTGGGGAACTATGGCTACACCTTC | CASSLGNYGYTF
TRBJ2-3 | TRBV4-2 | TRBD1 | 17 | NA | TGTGCCAGCAGCCAAGCAGACGGGACAGCTAGCACAGATACGCAGTATTTT | CASSQADGTASTDTQYF
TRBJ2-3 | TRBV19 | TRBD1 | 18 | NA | TGTGCCAGTAGTATTGCTCAACAGGGGGCGGTATCGGCAGATACGCAGTATTTT | CASSIAQQGAVSADTQYF
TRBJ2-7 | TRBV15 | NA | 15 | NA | TGTGCCACCAGCAGAGGCCCAGGAAATACCTACGAGCAGTACTTC | CATSRGPGNTYEQYF
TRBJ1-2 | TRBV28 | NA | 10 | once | TGTGCCAGCAGTTCCTATGGCTACACCTTC | CASSSYGYTF
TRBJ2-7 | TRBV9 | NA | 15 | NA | TGTGCCAGCAGCCCGTTCGTTGGGGCTGGAGACGAGCAGTACTTC | CASSPFVGAGDEQYF
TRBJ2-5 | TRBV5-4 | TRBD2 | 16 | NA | TGTGCCAGCAGCTTGGGGTCGGGGGGAAACCAAGAGACCCAGTACTTC | CASSLGSGGNQETQYF